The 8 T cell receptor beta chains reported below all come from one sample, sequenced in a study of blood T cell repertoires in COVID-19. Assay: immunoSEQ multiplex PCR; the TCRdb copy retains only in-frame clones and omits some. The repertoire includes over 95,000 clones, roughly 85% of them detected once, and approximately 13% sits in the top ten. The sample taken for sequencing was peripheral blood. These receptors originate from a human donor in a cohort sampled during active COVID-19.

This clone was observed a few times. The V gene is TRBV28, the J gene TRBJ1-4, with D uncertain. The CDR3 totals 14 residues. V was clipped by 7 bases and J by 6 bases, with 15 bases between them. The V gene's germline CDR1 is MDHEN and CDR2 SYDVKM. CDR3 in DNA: TGTGCCAGCACCTCCGGGGTCTTTCATGAAAAACTGTTTTTT. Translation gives CASTSGVFHEKLFF.

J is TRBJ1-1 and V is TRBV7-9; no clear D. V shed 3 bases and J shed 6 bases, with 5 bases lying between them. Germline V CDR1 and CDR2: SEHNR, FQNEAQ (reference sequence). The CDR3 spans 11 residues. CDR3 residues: CASSFVSEAFF. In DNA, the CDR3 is TGTGCCAGCAGCTTTGTCTCTGAAGCTTTCTTT.

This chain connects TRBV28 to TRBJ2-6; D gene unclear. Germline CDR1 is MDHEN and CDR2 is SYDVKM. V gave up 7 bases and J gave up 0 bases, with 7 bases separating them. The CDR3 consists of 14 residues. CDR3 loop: CASTSNSGANVLTF. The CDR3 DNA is TGTGCCAGCACATCCAACTCTGGGGCCAACGTCCTGACTTTC. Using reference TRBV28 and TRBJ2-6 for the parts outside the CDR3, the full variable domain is DVKVTQSSRYLVKRTGEKVFLECVQDMDHENMFWYRQDPGLGLRLIYFSYDVKMKEKGDIPEGYSVSREKKERFSLILESASTNQTSMYLCASTSNSGANVLTFGAGSRLTVL.

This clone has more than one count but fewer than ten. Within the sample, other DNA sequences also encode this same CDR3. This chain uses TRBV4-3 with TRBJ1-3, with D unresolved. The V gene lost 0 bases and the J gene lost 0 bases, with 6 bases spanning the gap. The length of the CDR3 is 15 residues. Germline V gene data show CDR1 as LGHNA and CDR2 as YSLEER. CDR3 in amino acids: CASSQEPSSGNTIYF. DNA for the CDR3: TGCGCCAGCAGCCAAGAACCCAGCTCTGGAAACACCATATATTTT.

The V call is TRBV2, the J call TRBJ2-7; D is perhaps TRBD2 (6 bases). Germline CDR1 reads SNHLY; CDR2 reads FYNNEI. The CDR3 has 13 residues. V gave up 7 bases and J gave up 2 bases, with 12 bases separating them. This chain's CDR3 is CASTRGPPYEQYF. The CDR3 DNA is TGTGCCAGCACGCGGGGCCCTCCCTACGAGCAGTACTTC.

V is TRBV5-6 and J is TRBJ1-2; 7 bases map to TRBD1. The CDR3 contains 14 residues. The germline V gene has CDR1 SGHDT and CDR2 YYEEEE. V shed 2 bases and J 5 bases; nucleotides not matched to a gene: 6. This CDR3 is CASSFKDREYGYTF. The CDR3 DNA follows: TGTGCCAGCAGCTTTAAAGACAGGGAGTATGGCTACACCTTC.

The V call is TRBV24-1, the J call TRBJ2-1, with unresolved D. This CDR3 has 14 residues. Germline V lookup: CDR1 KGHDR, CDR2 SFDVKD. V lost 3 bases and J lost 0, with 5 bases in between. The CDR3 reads CATSDTSSYNEQFF. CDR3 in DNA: TGTGCCACCAGTGATACAAGCTCCTACAATGAGCAGTTCTTC.

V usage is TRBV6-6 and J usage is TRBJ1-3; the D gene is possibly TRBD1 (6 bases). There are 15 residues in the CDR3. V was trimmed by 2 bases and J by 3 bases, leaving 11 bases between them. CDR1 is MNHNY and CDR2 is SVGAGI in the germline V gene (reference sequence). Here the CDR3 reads CASSYRQERGNTIYF. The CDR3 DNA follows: TGTGCCAGCAGTTACCGACAGGAACGTGGAAACACCATATATTTT.